This is a list of T cell receptor beta chains from one sample in a study of blood T cell repertoires in COVID-19. Measured with immunoSEQ multiplex PCR; TCRdb has only the in-frame clones, and not every one. The repertoire holds about 360,000 clones, with nearly 90% as singletons. The sequenced material came from PBMCs or T cells enriched from blood (not recorded which). These receptors were obtained from a woman aged 40 to 50 with acute COVID-19. The CDR3 runs from the conserved cysteine through the conserved F or W. The D gene is left open where the match is weak. Size values are once, few and many counts, or a class for expanded clones, and some rows have none.

V: TRBV13; J: TRBJ2-1; size: .; D: .; CDR3: CASSKQGEQFF; DNA: TGTGCCAGCAGCAAACAGGGTGAGCAGTTCTTC
V: TRBV5-6; J: TRBJ1-2; size: once; D: TRBD1; CDR3: CASSLVAGGSYGYTF; DNA: TGTGCCAGCAGCTTGGTCGCAGGGGGCAGCTATGGCTACACCTTC
V: TRBV19; J: TRBJ1-2; size: .; D: TRBD1; CDR3: CASTSMGQGQTYGYTF; DNA: TGTGCCAGTACCTCTATGGGACAGGGCCAAACCTATGGCTACACCTTC
V: TRBV11-2; J: TRBJ2-1; size: many; D: .; CDR3: CASSAALALNYNEQFF; DNA: TGTGCCAGCAGCGCTGCATTGGCCTTAAACTACAATGAGCAGTTCTTC
V: TRBV5-1; J: TRBJ2-7; size: .; D: .; CDR3: CASPKGEAGEQYF; DNA: TGCGCCAGCCCCAAAGGAGAGGCGGGCGAGCAGTACTTC
V: TRBV28; J: TRBJ1-5; size: .; D: TRBD1; CDR3: CASSLDGQGKQPQHF; DNA: TGTGCCAGCAGTCTCGACGGACAGGGCAAACAGCCCCAGCATTTT
V: TRBV10-1; J: TRBJ2-3; size: .; D: .; CDR3: CASSNRGAGADTQYF; DNA: TGCGCCAGCAGTAATCGGGGGGCGGGTGCAGATACGCAGTATTTT
V: TRBV19; J: TRBJ1-4; size: .; D: .; CDR3: CASSSRGGLGEKLFF; DNA: TGTGCCAGTAGCTCCCGGGGGGGTTTGGGTGAAAAACTGTTTTTT
V: TRBV4-1; J: TRBJ1-1; size: few; D: TRBD1; CDR3: CASSTTGADAPEAFF; DNA: TGCGCCAGCAGCACAACAGGGGCGGACGCACCTGAAGCTTTCTTT
V: TRBV6-5; J: TRBJ1-2; size: few; D: .; CDR3: CASIQRPEGGYTF; DNA: TGTGCCAGCATTCAACGTCCGGAGGGTGGCTACACCTTC
V: TRBV11-3; J: TRBJ2-2; size: once; D: TRBD2; CDR3: CASSLGVAGTTGELFF; DNA: TGTGCCAGCAGCTTAGGAGTAGCGGGGACCACCGGGGAGCTGTTTTTT
V: TRBV3-1/TRBV3-2; J: TRBJ2-7; size: .; D: .; CDR3: CASSQEGGSYEQYF; DNA: TGTGCCAGCAGCCAAGAAGGAGGATCCTACGAGCAGTACTTC
V: TRBV5-1; J: TRBJ2-3; size: .; D: .; CDR3: CASSIWTSPSTDTQYF; DNA: TGCGCCAGCAGCATATGGACATCCCCTAGCACAGATACGCAGTATTTT
V: TRBV7-8; J: TRBJ1-4; size: .; D: .; CDR3: CASSLDLATNEKLFF; DNA: TGTGCCAGCAGCCTGGACTTAGCAACTAATGAAAAACTGTTTTTT
V: TRBV2; J: TRBJ2-2; size: .; D: TRBD2; CDR3: CASMRGGFAGELFF; DNA: TGTGCCAGCATGCGGGGGGGTTTCGCCGGGGAGCTGTTTTTT
V: TRBV6-1; J: TRBJ2-7; size: .; D: .; CDR3: CASSERPGQSFYEQYF; DNA: TGTGCCAGCAGTGAACGGCCGGGACAATCCTTCTACGAGCAGTACTTC
V: TRBV30; J: TRBJ2-3; size: .; D: .; CDR3: CAWSVRGAGLDTQYF; DNA: TGTGCCTGGAGTGTACGGGGGGCAGGGTTAGATACGCAGTATTTT
V: TRBV18; J: TRBJ2-1; size: .; D: TRBD1; CDR3: CASSLSDREQFF; DNA: TGTGCCAGCTCACTTTCGGACAGGGAGCAGTTCTTC
V: TRBV11-2; J: TRBJ2-2; size: .; D: .; CDR3: CASSPQALTGELFF; DNA: TGTGCCAGCAGCCCACAGGCCCTGACCGGGGAGCTGTTTTTT
V: TRBV21-1; J: TRBJ2-1; size: .; D: .; CDR3: CASSKGWGGPNYNEQFF; DNA: TGTGCCAGCAGCAAAGGGTGGGGGGGCCCAAACTACAATGAGCAGTTCTTC
V: TRBV3-1/TRBV3-2; J: TRBJ2-5; size: once; D: .; CDR3: CASSLKETQYF; DNA: TGTGCCAGCAGCCTAAAAGAGACCCAGTACTTC
V: TRBV19; J: TRBJ2-4; size: .; D: TRBD2; CDR3: CASSISGGAFTKNIQYF; DNA: TGTGCCAGTAGTATTAGCGGGGGGGCCTTTACCAAAAACATTCAGTACTTC
V: TRBV5-6; J: TRBJ1-1; size: .; D: TRBD1; CDR3: CASSLTGGNTEAFF; DNA: TGTGCCAGCAGCTTGACAGGGGGCAACACTGAAGCTTTCTTT
V: TRBV18; J: TRBJ2-7; size: .; D: TRBD1; CDR3: CASSPLGQAYEQYF; DNA: TGTGCCAGCTCACCACTGGGACAGGCCTACGAGCAGTACTTC
V: TRBV6-6; J: TRBJ1-5; size: .; D: .; CDR3: CASSYRQMSNQPQHF; DNA: TGTGCCAGCAGTTACCGACAGATGAGCAATCAGCCCCAGCATTTT
V: TRBV5-4; J: TRBJ2-2; size: .; D: .; CDR3: CASSLKAGWVGELFF; DNA: TGTGCCAGCAGCTTGAAGGCAGGGTGGGTCGGGGAGCTGTTTTTT
V: TRBV6-4; J: TRBJ1-6; size: .; D: .; CDR3: CASSDSRAPFMGNSPLHF; DNA: TGTGCCAGCAGTGACTCGAGGGCCCCCTTTATGGGGAATTCACCCCTCCACTTT
V: TRBV29-1; J: TRBJ2-1; size: once; D: TRBD1; CDR3: CSAGTGDEFF; DNA: TGCAGCGCCGGGACAGGGGATGAGTTCTTC
V: TRBV5-1; J: TRBJ2-7; size: .; D: TRBD1; CDR3: CASSHGQGTHEQYF; DNA: TGCGCCAGCAGCCATGGACAGGGGACCCACGAGCAGTACTTC
V: TRBV7-9; J: TRBJ1-5; size: .; D: .; CDR3: CASSLGGGVQPQHF; DNA: TGTGCCAGCAGCTTAGGTGGGGGCGTTCAGCCCCAGCATTTT
V: TRBV5-6; J: TRBJ2-7; size: .; D: TRBD1; CDR3: CASSSGTGHFLYEQYF; DNA: TGTGCCAGCAGCTCTGGGACAGGGCACTTCCTCTACGAGCAGTACTTC
V: TRBV7-9; J: TRBJ2-7; size: once; D: .; CDR3: CASSPPQGGYEQYF; DNA: TGTGCCAGCAGCCCGCCGCAAGGAGGCTACGAGCAGTACTTC
V: TRBV5-5; J: TRBJ1-4; size: .; D: TRBD1; CDR3: CASRFGDRESEKLFF; DNA: TGTGCCAGCAGGTTCGGGGACAGGGAAAGTGAAAAACTGTTTTTT
V: TRBV5-1; J: TRBJ2-1; size: .; D: TRBD2; CDR3: CASSLTSGAWDEQFF; DNA: TGCGCCAGCAGCCTCACTAGCGGGGCCTGGGATGAGCAGTTCTTC
V: TRBV25-1; J: TRBJ2-7; size: .; D: .; CDR3: CASSAGTWAYEQYF; DNA: TGTGCCAGCAGTGCCGGGACATGGGCCTACGAGCAGTACTTC
V: TRBV27; J: TRBJ1-2; size: .; D: .; CDR3: CASRNIRNYGYTF; DNA: TGTGCCAGCAGAAACATTCGTAACTATGGCTACACCTTC
V: TRBV24-1; J: TRBJ1-1; size: .; D: TRBD1; CDR3: CATRGTGESPEAFF; DNA: TGTGCCACCAGGGGGACAGGGGAGAGCCCTGAAGCTTTCTTT
V: TRBV7-9; J: TRBJ2-4; size: few; D: .; CDR3: CASSSTGQRDIQYF; DNA: TGTGCCAGCAGTTCCACCGGACAGAGGGACATTCAGTACTTC
V: TRBV2; J: TRBJ2-1; size: .; D: TRBD1; CDR3: CASAPGQGRTHEQFF; DNA: TGTGCCAGCGCTCCGGGACAGGGGAGGACGCATGAGCAGTTCTTC
V: TRBV11-2; J: TRBJ2-1; size: .; D: .; CDR3: CASSPTRSYYNEQFF; DNA: TGTGCCAGCAGTCCTACTCGCTCTTATTACAATGAGCAGTTCTTC